The 16 T cell receptor beta chains in this list originate from one sample, sequenced in a study of Graves' ophthalmopathy and Graves' hyperthyroidism. Amplified material comprised TCR beta CDR3 regions derived from RNA transcripts. The first round was an RT-PCR with HTBI primers, and the second round was a multiplex PCR. TCRdb re-called the multiplex PCR reads with MiXCR, one entry per CDR3 protein. This table holds approximately 700,000 distinct CDR3 sequences, about two fifths found once. Sequenced sample: peripheral blood. The receptors were sampled from an adult man with Graves' ophthalmopathy.

This clonotype is a singleton in its sample. Just one base apart from a much larger clone, this may be a read error. The V call is TRBV19, the J call TRBJ2-5; TRBD1 agrees at 7 bases. With V trimmed by 7 bases and J by 13 bases, 12 bases remained unmatched. The CDR3 has 12 amino acids. Germline loops: CDR1 LNHDA, CDR2 SQIVND (reference sequence). This CDR3 is CASTGQTYEPYF. The CDR3 bases are TGTGCCAGTACGGGACAGACCTACGAGCCGTACTTC.

This clonotype was counted only a few times. V usage is TRBV5-1 and J usage is TRBJ2-5; D is ambiguous. V shed 4 bases and J shed 5 bases, with 15 bases lying between them. Germline CDR1 reads SGHRS; CDR2 reads YFSETQ. The CDR3 sequence is 14 residues long. Here the CDR3 reads CASSPPPPSETQYF. The CDR3 region has the DNA TGCGCCAGCAGCCCCCCTCCACCCAGTGAGACCCAGTACTTC.

V is TRBV9 and J is TRBJ1-6, with 9 bases matching TRBD1. From germline, CDR1 is SGDLS and CDR2 YYNGEE. This CDR3 spans 16 amino acids. V gave up 4 bases and J gave up 9 bases; unmatched junction bases: 11. The CDR3 sequence is CASSSGTGTLSSPLHF. CDR3 DNA sequence: TGTGCCAGCAGCTCCGGGACAGGGACCCTTAGTTCACCCCTCCACTTT.

This clonotype is judged medium-sized (0.01 to 0.1%). The chain is built from TRBV29-1 and TRBJ2-2, with 9 nucleotides matching TRBD2. The CDR3 runs to 16 residues. From germline, CDR1 is SQVTM and CDR2 ANQGSEA. Trimming cost V 6 bases and J 5 bases; bases outside gene matches: 13. Here the CDR3 DNA reads TGCAGCGTCCGAGGTAGCGGGAGCACGGGTACCGGGGAGCTGTTTTTT. Translating gives CSVRGSGSTGTGELFF.

This clonotype was detected ten times or more. The rearrangement uses TRBV29-1 and TRBJ1-5, with 7 bases matching TRBD1. CDR3 length equals 13 residues. Trimming cost V 7 bases and J 5 bases; bases outside gene matches: 8. CDR1 is SQVTM, CDR2 ANQGSEA, per germline. The CDR3 protein is CSALTGLDQPQHF. The CDR3 coding sequence is TGCAGCGCCCTGACAGGGCTGGATCAGCCCCAGCATTTT.

The chain combines TRBV10-3 with TRBJ2-5, with D possibly matching TRBD1 (6 bases). V gave up 0 bases and J gave up 9 bases, with 23 bases separating them. Per germline, CDR1 ENHRY and CDR2 SYGVKD. The CDR3 is 17 amino acids. The CDR3, as DNA: TGTGCCATCAGTGAGTCTTGGGGACAAGGGAAGCATCAGCCCCAGTACTTC. Protein product: CAISESWGQGKHQPQYF.

This clonotype was detected only once. The germline gene is not matched at one end of the junction; a read error may be the cause. This chain joins TRBV15 and TRBJ2-6; either TRBD1 or TRBD2 may supply D (5 bases each). The CDR3 loop spans 14 amino acids. Germline-derived CDR1 and CDR2 are LNHNV and YYDKDF (reference sequence). For the CDR3, the DNA is TGTGCCACCAGCAGAGATCGGACTTGGGACGCTGAAGCTTTC. Its translation: CATSRDRTWDAEAF.

The V and J genes are TRBV20-1 and TRBJ2-5; 12 bases fit TRBD2. Germline V gene sequence: CDR1 DFQATT, CDR2 SNEGSKA (reference sequence). The CDR3 consists of 14 residues. V was pared by 2 bases and J by 5 bases, with 3 bases of the junction left unmatched. The CDR3 loop reads CSARRLAGGETQYF. CDR3 sequence (DNA): TGCAGTGCTAGACGGCTAGCGGGGGGGGAGACCCAGTACTTC.

This clonotype has ten or more counts. V and J are TRBV19 and TRBJ2-7, with D maybe TRBD2 (5 bases). V lost 3 bases and J lost 0, with 15 bases in between. The CDR3 is 16 amino acids. In germline, CDR1 is LNHDA, CDR2 SQIVND (reference sequence). This CDR3 reads CASSIGLGLRSYEQYF. The CDR3, as DNA: TGTGCCAGTAGTATTGGTCTAGGACTGCGCTCCTACGAGCAGTACTTC.

The CDR3 DNA follows: TGTGCCAGCAGGGGGGGCGTGGTGACCGGGGAGCTGTTTTTT. As protein: CASRGGVVTGELFF. The chain combines TRBV7-3 with TRBJ2-2; possibly TRBD1 or TRBD2 for D (6 bases each). Germline V CDR1 and CDR2: SGHTA, FQGTGA. The CDR3 sequence is 14 residues long. The V gene lost 6 bases and the J gene lost 5 bases, with 13 bases spanning the gap.

This clonotype was counted between two and nine times. This may be a read error: a much more frequent sequence differs by one nucleotide. This rearrangement joins TRBV27 to TRBJ2-7, with D perhaps being TRBD1 or TRBD2 (5 bases each). Trimming shortened V by 8 bases and J by 1 base, and 9 bases separated the two germline ends. Germline-derived CDR1 and CDR2 are MNHEY and SMNVEV (reference sequence). This CDR3 contains 12 residues. CDR3 loop: CASRDASYEQYF. For the CDR3, the DNA is TGTGCCAGCCGGGACGCGTCCTACGAGCAGTACTTC.

This clonotype appeared many times. The rearrangement links TRBV7-2 to TRBJ2-5; 10 bases align to TRBD1. The CDR3 spans 14 residues. Trimming took 8 bases from V and 4 from J; bases not matched to a gene: 7. Germline assignment: CDR1 SGHTA and CDR2 FQGNSA. Written as DNA, the CDR3 is TGTGCCAGCCGACAGGGGGCGAGTGGAGAGACCCAGTACTTC. Translated, it gives CASRQGASGETQYF.

Ten or more counts support this clonotype. The chain combines TRBV7-9 with TRBJ2-7; D possibly corresponds to TRBD1 (6 bases). The CDR3 runs 14 residues. The germline CDR1 and CDR2 sequences are SEHNR and FQNEAQ (reference sequence). V lost 8 bases to trimming and J lost 0 bases, with 14 bases between them. The CDR3: CASAQGRSSYEQYF. In DNA form, the CDR3 reads TGTGCCAGCGCCCAGGGGCGCAGCTCCTACGAGCAGTACTTC.

Points on this clonotype: This is likely a read error, given that the CDR3 carries no conserved phenylalanine or tryptophan at its end. The chain combines TRBV12-3 or TRBV12-4 with TRBJ1-1, with 8 bases fitting TRBD1. CDR3 size: 16 residues. CDR3 coding DNA: TGTGCTAGTGGTTTGGTCCCGGACAGGGCGAACACTGAAGCTTTCCTT. Its translation: CASGLVPDRANTEAFL.

The chain links TRBV19 to TRBJ2-2, with TRBD2 matching over 7 bases. V lost 5 bases and J lost 7; bases outside the gene matches: 10. There are 15 residues in the CDR3. Germline CDR1 is LNHDA and CDR2 is SQIVND (reference sequence). The CDR3 sequence: CASSLGTTKGGELFF. CDR3 DNA sequence: TGTGCCAGTAGTCTTGGGACTACCAAGGGCGGGGAGCTGTTTTTT.

This clonotype was seen at least ten times. The V gene is TRBV19, the J gene TRBJ1-2; no definite D call. The germline V and J ends were trimmed by 3 bases and 0 bases, with 8 bases remaining between them. Germline V lookup: CDR1 LNHDA, CDR2 SQIVND (reference sequence). This CDR3 comprises 14 residues. This chain's CDR3 is CASSILPANYGYTF. The CDR3 DNA sequence: TGTGCCAGTAGTATCTTGCCAGCTAACTATGGCTACACCTTC.